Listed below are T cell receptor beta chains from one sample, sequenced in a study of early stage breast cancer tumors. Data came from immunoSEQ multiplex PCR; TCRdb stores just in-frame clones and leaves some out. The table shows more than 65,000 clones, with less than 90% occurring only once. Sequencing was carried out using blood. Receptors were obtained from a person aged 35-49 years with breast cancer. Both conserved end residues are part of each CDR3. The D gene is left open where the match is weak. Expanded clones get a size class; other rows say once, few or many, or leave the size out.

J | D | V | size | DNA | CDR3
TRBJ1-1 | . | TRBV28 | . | TGTGCCAGCAGTTTAGCTCGGGCAGCCATGAACACTGAAGCTTTCTTT | CASSLARAAMNTEAFF
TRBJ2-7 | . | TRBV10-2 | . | TGCGCCAGCAGTGTGCGGGTGGCCCCCTACGAGCAGTACTTC | CASSVRVAPYEQYF
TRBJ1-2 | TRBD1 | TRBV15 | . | TGTGCCACCAGCACCCGGGACAGGCTATATGGCTACACCTTC | CATSTRDRLYGYTF
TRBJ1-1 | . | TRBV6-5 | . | TGTGCCAGCAGTTACGGGGCTTTGAACACTGAAGCTTTCTTT | CASSYGALNTEAFF
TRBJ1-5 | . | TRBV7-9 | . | TGTGCCAGCAGCTTAGCGCTAACAGGGATCGATCAGCCCCAGCATTTT | CASSLALTGIDQPQHF
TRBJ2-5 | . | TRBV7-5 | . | TGTGAAGAGGGCGGACCCGAAAAGACCCAGTACTTC | CEEGGPEKTQYF
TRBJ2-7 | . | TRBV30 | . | TGTGCCTGGAGTGGCGGGGGACAGCTCTACGAGCAGTACTTC | CAWSGGGQLYEQYF
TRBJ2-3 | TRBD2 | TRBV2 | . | TGTGCCAGCAGCCGAAACATAGCGGGCAGCACAGATACGCAGTATTTT | CASSRNIAGSTDTQYF
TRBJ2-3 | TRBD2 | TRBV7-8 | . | TGTGCCAGCAGCATCATTGGGGGGGACACAGATACGCAGTATTTT | CASSIIGGDTDTQYF
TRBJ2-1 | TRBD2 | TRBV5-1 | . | TGCGCCAGCAGCTTGCAGGGGACTAGCGGGACTGAGCAGTTCTTC | CASSLQGTSGTEQFF
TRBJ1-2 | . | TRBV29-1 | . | TGCAGCGCGTCGGACAGAAACTATGGCTACACCTTC | CSASDRNYGYTF
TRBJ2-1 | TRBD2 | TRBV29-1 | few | TGCAGCGTTCAGGGACTAGCGGGAGGGGGTGAGCAGTTCTTC | CSVQGLAGGGEQFF
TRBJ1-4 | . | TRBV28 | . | TGTGCCAGCAGTTTGGAGGGACCTACAACTAATGAAAAACTGTTTTTT | CASSLEGPTTNEKLFF
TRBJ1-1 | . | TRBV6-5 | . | TGTGCCAGCAGTTTCCAAGGCCAAGCTTTCTTT | CASSFQGQAFF
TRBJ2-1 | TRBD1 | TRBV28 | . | TGTGCCAGCAGTCTCCTCGGGACAGGGAACTACAATGAGCAGTTCTTC | CASSLLGTGNYNEQFF
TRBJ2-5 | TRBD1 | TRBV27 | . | TGTGCCAGCAGTTCACCGGACAGGGGGCTCGAGACCCAGTACTTC | CASSSPDRGLETQYF
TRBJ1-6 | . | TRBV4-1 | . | TGCGCCAGCAGCCCTGACTTGGGGGCGCTTCCATCCTATAATTCACCCCTCCACTTT | CASSPDLGALPSYNSPLHF
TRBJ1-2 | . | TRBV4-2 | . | TGTGCCAGCAGCGCCGGGACTCTAGATGGCTACACCTTC | CASSAGTLDGYTF
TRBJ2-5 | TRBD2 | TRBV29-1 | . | TGCAGCGTTGGGAGCGGGAGTGGTTTGGAGACCCAGTACTTC | CSVGSGSGLETQYF
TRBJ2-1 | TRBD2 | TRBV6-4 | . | TGTGCCAGCAGTAGACTAGCATCCACAATGGAGCAGTTCTTC | CASSRLASTMEQFF
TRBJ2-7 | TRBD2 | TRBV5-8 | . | TGTGCCAGCAGGAAGCGGGGGGACTCCTACGAGCAGTACTTC | CASRKRGDSYEQYF
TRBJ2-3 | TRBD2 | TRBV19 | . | TGTGCCAGTAGTCCTCCTGAGACTAGCGGGAGTTGGATTCCAGATACGCAGTATTTT | CASSPPETSGSWIPDTQYF
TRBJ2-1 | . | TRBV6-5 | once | TGTGCCAGCATTGGGACGAATTACAATGAGCAGTTCTTC | CASIGTNYNEQFF
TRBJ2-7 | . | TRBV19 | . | TGTGCCAGTAGTATGAGGGTCCGGTCCTACGAGCAGTACTTC | CASSMRVRSYEQYF
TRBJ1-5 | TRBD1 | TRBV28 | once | TGTGCCAGCAGTAAAAGAGGGACAGGGGGCTTCAATCAGCCCCAGCATTTT | CASSKRGTGGFNQPQHF
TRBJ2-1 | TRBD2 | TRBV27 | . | TGTGCCAGCAGTTTTCAGGCGGGAGGGGGCGATGAGCAGTTCTTC | CASSFQAGGGDEQFF
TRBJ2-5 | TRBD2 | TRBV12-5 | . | TGTGCTAGTGGTTTGGGGACTAGGGGACAAGAGACCCAGTACTTC | CASGLGTRGQETQYF
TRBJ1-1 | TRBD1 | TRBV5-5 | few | TGTGCCAGCAATCTGGGAGGGGGCGGTGAAGCTTTCTTT | CASNLGGGGEAFF
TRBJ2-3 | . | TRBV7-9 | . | TGTGCCAGCAGCCCGACCGGAGATACGCAGTATTTT | CASSPTGDTQYF
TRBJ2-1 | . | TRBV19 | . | TGTGCCAGTAGTATTATCGTCTGGGGACCCAAGAATGAGCAGTTCTTC | CASSIIVWGPKNEQFF
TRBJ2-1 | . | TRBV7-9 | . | TGTGCCAGCATAGGGGGAACTCTCAATGAGCAGTTCTTC | CASIGGTLNEQFF
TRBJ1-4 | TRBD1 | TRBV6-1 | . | TGTGCCAGCATCCGGACAGGGTCTAATGAAAAACTGTTTTTT | CASIRTGSNEKLFF
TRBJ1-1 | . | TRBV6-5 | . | TGTGCCAGCAGTACCTCGTGGAGCCGGAACACTGAAGCTTTCTTT | CASSTSWSRNTEAFF
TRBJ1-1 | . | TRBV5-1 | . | TGCGCCAGCAGACTTGACACACTGAACACTGAAGCTTTCTTT | CASRLDTLNTEAFF
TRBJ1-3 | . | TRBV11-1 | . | TGTGCCAGCAGCTTACCGGGGGCGTCTGGAAACACCATATATTTT | CASSLPGASGNTIYF
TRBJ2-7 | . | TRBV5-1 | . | TGCGCCAGCAGCTTTTTTCAGCAAGACGAGCAGTACTTC | CASSFFQQDEQYF
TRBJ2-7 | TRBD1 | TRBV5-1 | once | TGCGCCAGCAGCTTAGGGGACAGGAACGAGCAGTACTTC | CASSLGDRNEQYF
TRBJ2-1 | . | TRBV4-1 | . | TGCGCCAGCAGCCAAGAAGGTATCTATGAGCAGTTCTTC | CASSQEGIYEQFF
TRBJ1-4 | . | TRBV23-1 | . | TGCGCCAGCAGTCGGTACTGGGGGAACAGTTCAACTAATGAAAAACTGTTTTTT | CASSRYWGNSSTNEKLFF
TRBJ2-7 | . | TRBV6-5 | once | TGTGCCAGCAGTTACTCGATCACAGGAGCCTACGAGCAGTACTTC | CASSYSITGAYEQYF
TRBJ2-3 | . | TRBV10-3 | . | TGTGCCATCAGTGAGGATCAGGGGATAGATACGCAGTATTTT | CAISEDQGIDTQYF
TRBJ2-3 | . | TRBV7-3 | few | TGTGCCAGCAGCTTAAGTTCGACAAGCACAGATACGCAGTATTTT | CASSLSSTSTDTQYF
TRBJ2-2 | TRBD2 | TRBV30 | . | TGTGCCTGCCATCTAGCGGGGCCATCCGCGAACACCGGGGAGCTGTTTTTT | CACHLAGPSANTGELFF
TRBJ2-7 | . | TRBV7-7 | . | TGTGCTAGCAGCTTACGGGTCTCCTACGAGCAGTACTTC | CASSLRVSYEQYF
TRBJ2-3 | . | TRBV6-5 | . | TGTGCCAGCAGTTCGGTCAGGCAAGGGGATACGCAGTATTTT | CASSSVRQGDTQYF
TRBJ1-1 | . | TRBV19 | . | TGTGCCAGTAGCACCTGGGGCCCGGCGGGCACTGAAGCTTTCTTT | CASSTWGPAGTEAFF
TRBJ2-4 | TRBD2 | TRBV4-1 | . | TGCGCCAGCAGCCAAGATGGCACTAGCGGGAGCAGAGACATTCAGTACTTC | CASSQDGTSGSRDIQYF
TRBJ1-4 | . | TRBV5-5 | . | TGTGCCAGCTCCTCTCCGGGATACCCTAATGAAAAACTGTTTTTT | CASSSPGYPNEKLFF